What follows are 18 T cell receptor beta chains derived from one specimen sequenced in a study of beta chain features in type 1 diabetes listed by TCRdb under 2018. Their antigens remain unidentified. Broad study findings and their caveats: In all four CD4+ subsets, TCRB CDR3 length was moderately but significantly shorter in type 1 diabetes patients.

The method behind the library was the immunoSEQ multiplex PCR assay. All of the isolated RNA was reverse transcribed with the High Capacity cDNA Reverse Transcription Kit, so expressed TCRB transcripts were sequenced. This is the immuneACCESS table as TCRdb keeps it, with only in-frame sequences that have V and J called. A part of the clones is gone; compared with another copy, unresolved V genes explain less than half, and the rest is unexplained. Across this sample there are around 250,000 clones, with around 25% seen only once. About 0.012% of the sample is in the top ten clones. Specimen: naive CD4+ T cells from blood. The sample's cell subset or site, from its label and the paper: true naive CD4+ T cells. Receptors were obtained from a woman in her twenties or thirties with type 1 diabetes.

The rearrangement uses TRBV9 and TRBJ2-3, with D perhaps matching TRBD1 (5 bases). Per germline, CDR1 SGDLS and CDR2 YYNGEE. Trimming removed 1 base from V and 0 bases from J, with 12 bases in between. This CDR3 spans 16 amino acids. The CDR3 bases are TGTGCCAGCAGCGTAAAGGAATACAGGAGCACAGATACGCAGTATTTT. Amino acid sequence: CASSVKEYRSTDTQYF.

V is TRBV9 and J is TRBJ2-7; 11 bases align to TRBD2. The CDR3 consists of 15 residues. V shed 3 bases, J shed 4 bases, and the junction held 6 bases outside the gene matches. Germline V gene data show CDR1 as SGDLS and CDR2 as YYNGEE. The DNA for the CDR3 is TGTGCCAGCAGCGCCGCCGGGACTAGCGGATACGAGCAGTACTTC. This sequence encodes CASSAAGTSGYEQYF.

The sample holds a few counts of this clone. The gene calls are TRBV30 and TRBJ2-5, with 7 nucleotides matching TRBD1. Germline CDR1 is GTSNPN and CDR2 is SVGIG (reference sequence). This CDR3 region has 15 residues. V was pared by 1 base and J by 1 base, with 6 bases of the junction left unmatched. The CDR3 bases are TGTGCCTGGAGTGCGGGGAACAGGGGCCAAGAGACCCAGTACTTC. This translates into CAWSAGNRGQETQYF. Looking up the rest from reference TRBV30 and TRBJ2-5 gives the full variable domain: SQTIHQWPATLVQPVGSPLSLECTVEGTSNPNLYWYRQAAGRGLQLLFYSVGIGQISSEVPQNLSASRPQDRQFILSSKKLLLSDSGFYLCAWSAGNRGQETQYFGPGTRLLVL.

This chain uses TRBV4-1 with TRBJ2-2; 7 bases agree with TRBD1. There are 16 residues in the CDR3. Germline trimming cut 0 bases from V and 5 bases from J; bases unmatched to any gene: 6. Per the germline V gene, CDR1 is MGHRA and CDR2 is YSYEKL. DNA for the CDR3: TGCGCCAGCAGCCAAGATCGACAGGGACGGACCGGGGAGCTGTTTTTT. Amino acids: CASSQDRQGRTGELFF.

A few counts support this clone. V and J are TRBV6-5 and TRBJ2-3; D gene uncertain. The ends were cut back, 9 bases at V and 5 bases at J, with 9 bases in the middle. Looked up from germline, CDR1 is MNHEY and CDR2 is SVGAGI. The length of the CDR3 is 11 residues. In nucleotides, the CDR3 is TGTGCCAGTAAACGAGGAGATACGCAGTATTTT. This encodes CASKRGDTQYF.

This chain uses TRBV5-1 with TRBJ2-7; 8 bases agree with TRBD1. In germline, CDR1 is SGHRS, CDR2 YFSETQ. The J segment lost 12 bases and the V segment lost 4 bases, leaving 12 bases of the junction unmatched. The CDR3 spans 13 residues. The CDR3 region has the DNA TGCGCCAGCAGCACGGAAGGGACAGGAGTTGTGTACTTC. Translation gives CASSTEGTGVVYF. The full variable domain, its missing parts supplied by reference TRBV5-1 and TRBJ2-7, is KAGVTQTPRYLIKTRGQQVTLSCSPISGHRSVSWYQQTPGQGLQFLFEYFSETQRNKGNFPGRFSGRQFSNSRSEMNVSTLELGDSALYLCASSTEGTGVVYFGPGTRLTVT.

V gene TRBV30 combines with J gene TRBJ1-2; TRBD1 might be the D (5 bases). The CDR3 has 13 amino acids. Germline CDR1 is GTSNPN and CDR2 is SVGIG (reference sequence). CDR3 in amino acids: CAGEAGRNYGYTF. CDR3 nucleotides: TGTGCGGGAGAGGCAGGGAGGAACTATGGCTACACCTTC.

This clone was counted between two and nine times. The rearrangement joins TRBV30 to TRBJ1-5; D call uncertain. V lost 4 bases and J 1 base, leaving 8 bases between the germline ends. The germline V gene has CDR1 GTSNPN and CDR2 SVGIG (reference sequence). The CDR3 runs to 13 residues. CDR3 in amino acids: CAWTAGSNQPQHF. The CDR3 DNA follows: TGTGCCTGGACGGCGGGGAGCAATCAGCCCCAGCATTTT.

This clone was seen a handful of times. CDR3 coding DNA: TGTGCCTGGAGTGTTCAGGGGGCGAAGAGGTCTTTCTTT. It encodes CAWSVQGAKRSFF. The genes are TRBV30 and TRBJ1-1; 8 nucleotides match TRBD1. CDR1 GTSNPN and CDR2 SVGIG come from the germline V gene (reference sequence). The V and J ends lost 0 bases and 12 bases, in that order; junction bases with no gene match: 9. There are 13 residues in the CDR3.

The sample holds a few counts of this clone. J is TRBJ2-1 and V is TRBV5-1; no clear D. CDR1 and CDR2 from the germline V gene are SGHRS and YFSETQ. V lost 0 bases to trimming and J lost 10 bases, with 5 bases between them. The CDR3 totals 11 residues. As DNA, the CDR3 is TGCGCCAGCAGCTTGGATAGCGAGCAGTTCTTC. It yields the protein CASSLDSEQFF.

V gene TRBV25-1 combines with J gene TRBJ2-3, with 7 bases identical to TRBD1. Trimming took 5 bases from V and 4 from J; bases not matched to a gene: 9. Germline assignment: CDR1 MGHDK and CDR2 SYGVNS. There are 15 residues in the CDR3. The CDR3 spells CASSLEGAPADTQYF. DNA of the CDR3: TGTGCCAGCAGTCTCGAGGGGGCCCCGGCAGATACGCAGTATTTT.

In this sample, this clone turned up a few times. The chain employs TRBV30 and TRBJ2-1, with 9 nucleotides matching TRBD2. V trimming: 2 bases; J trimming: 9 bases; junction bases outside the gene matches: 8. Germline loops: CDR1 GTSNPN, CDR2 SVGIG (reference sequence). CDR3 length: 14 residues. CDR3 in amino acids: CAWSYVAGVGEQFF. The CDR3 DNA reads TGTGCCTGGAGTTACGTAGCGGGAGTCGGTGAGCAGTTCTTC. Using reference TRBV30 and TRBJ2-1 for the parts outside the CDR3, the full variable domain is SQTIHQWPATLVQPVGSPLSLECTVEGTSNPNLYWYRQAAGRGLQLLFYSVGIGQISSEVPQNLSASRPQDRQFILSSKKLLLSDSGFYLCAWSYVAGVGEQFFGPGTRLTVL.

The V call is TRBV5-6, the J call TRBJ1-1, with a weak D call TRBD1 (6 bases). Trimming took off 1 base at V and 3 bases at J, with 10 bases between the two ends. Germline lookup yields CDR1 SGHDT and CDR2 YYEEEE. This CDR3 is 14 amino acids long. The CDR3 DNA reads TGTGCCAGCAGCTTGCGCGGACAGTACACTGAAGCTTTCTTT. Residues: CASSLRGQYTEAFF.

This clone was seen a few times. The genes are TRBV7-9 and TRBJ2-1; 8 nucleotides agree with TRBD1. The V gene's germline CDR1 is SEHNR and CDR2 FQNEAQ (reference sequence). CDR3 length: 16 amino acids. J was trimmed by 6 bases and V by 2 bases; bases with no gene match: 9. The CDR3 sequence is CASSLRQGAISNEQFF. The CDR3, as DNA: TGTGCCAGCAGCTTAAGGCAGGGGGCAATTTCCAATGAGCAGTTCTTC.

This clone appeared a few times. The CDR3 sequence: CSVATSGRLSSYNEQFF. DNA of the CDR3: TGCAGCGTTGCTACTAGCGGGAGGTTAAGCTCCTACAATGAGCAGTTCTTC. The genes are TRBV29-1 and TRBJ2-1, with 12 bases lining up with TRBD2. The CDR3 totals 17 residues. Germline V gives CDR1 SQVTM, CDR2 ANQGSEA. J gave up 0 bases and V 4 bases, and 7 bases lay outside the gene matches.

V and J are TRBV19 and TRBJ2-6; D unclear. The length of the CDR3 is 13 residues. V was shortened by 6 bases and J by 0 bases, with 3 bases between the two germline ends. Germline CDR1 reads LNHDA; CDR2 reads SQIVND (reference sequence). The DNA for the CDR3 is TGTGCCAGTAGGCGCTCTGGGGCCAACGTCCTGACTTTC. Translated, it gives CASRRSGANVLTF.

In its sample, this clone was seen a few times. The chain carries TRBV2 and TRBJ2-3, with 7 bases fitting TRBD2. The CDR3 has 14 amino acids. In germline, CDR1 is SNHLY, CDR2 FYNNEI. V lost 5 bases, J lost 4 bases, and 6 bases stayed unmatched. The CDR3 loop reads CASSTSTSADTQYF. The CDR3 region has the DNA TGTGCCAGCAGTACAAGTACTAGCGCAGATACGCAGTATTTT. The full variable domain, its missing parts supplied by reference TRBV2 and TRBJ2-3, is EPEVTQTPSHQVTQMGQEVILRCVPISNHLYFYWYRQILGQKVEFLVSFYNNEISEKSEIFDDQFSVERPDGSNFTLKIRSTKLEDSAMYFCASSTSTSADTQYFGPGTRLTVL.

The chain's CDR3 is CASSLRRGPPYEQYF. CDR3 sequence (DNA): TGTGCCAGCAGTTTACGTAGGGGGCCTCCCTACGAGCAGTACTTC. The chain is built from TRBV27 and TRBJ2-7; 7 bases match TRBD1. V was pared by 2 bases and J by 2 bases, with 6 bases of the junction left unmatched. The germline V gene encodes CDR1 MNHEY and CDR2 SMNVEV (reference sequence). The CDR3 contains 15 residues.